Described below is a single T cell receptor beta chain sequence and its context. Its target is not known. The CDR3 is made up of 15 amino acids. V lost 4 bases, J lost 1 base, and 11 bases lay in between. The V gene's germline CDR1 is SGHTA and CDR2 FQGNSA. The PCR employed 60 Vbeta primers together with 13 Jbeta primers. Assay used: immunoSEQ multiplex PCR; TCRdb lists only in-frame clones, some missing. The data contain under 150,000 clones, around 72% of them seen just once; the ten biggest clones take up less than 2%. This sample was included in a study of cytomegalovirus exposure and HLA in healthy donors. Whole-study results and caveats: In vitro data verified a few CMV-associated chains as specific for CMV antigens. An analysis done earlier found most TCR beta V segments productive about 87% or about 30% of the time. Researchers left out some V segments, among them TRBV6-2 and TRBV6-3, as indistinguishable.

V gene TRBV7-2 combines with J gene TRBJ1-5; tentatively, D is TRBD1 (6 bases). The sample was PBMCs. The source of this sequence is a woman in her thirties or forties in good health and CMV-seronegative. CDR3 in amino acids: CASSSQGRSNQPQHF. CDR3 in DNA: TGTGCCAGCAGCTCACAGGGTCGGAGCAATCAGCCCCAGCATTTT.